This T cell receptor beta chain is drawn from a study of blood T cell repertoires in COVID-19. Background on the study: T cells, B-cell-depleted T cells, or PBMCs supplied cDNA or gDNA.

This clone has just one count. Assay used: immunoSEQ multiplex PCR; TCRdb lists only in-frame clones, some missing. The top ten clones hold 4.5% to 5% of a sample with fewer than 110,000 clones, 70% to 90% of them seen once. The CDR3 runs 11 residues. Germline CDR1 and CDR2: SNHLY and FYNNEI. V lost 5 bases, J lost 8 bases, and 9 bases lay in between. The rearrangement uses TRBV2 and TRBJ1-2; no firm D call. The sequence was collected from a man in his forties with active or convalescent COVID-19. The sequenced material came from peripheral blood. The CDR3 reads CASSTAIGYTF. The DNA for the CDR3 is TGTGCCAGCAGTACTGCCATCGGCTACACCTTC.